This TCR beta chain was obtained from a study of metastatic and nonmetastatic thyroid tumors. Overall study context: A comparison of repertoires was made across blood and tumor or nodule tissue from malignant and benign thyroid patients.

Nobody among the patients had been given any treatment before thyroid surgery. Study-level results: According to reports, the diversity of TCR beta was significantly higher in malignant thyroid tumors than in benign nodules, and this held in both blood and tumor samples.

MiXCR reprocessed the PCR reads for TCRdb. The sample lists 35,000 to 55,000 clones; 3% to 3.5% were seen once. Germline values: CDR1 MDHEN, CDR2 SYDVKM. CDR3 length: 14 amino acids. Germline trimming cut 5 bases from V and 4 bases from J; bases unmatched to any gene: 6. Ten or more counts support this clone. What it binds is unknown. This TCR derives from a female donor with papillary thyroid cancer or a benign thyroid nodule (not recorded which). Some clones in this sample may be carry-over from other donors' samples. Sequenced input: blood. The J gene is TRBJ2-5, the V gene TRBV28, with 8 bases matching TRBD2. CDR3 sequence: CASSRPGGGETQYF. CDR3 nucleotides: TGTGCCAGCAGTCGGCCGGGAGGGGGAGAGACCCAGTACTTC.